This section outlines one T cell receptor (beta chain) sequence together with its context. V was cut by 2 bases and J by 0 bases, with 13 bases left in between. Germline V gene data show CDR1 as MNHEY and CDR2 as SVGAGI. The CDR3 runs 16 residues. This entry belongs to a study of blood T cell repertoires in COVID-19. Study overall: Sites across the United States, Italy and Spain contributed samples from acute and convalescent COVID-19.

Sequenced by immunoSEQ multiplex PCR; TCRdb stores in-frame clones only, minus some. The sample consists of 200,000 to 250,000 clones, approximately 90% of them appearing once. The receptor comes from a man aged 40-49 years who had recovered from COVID-19. The rearrangement uses TRBV6-5 and TRBJ1-1; D possibly corresponds to TRBD1 (6 bases). Input material: PBMCs or T cells enriched from blood (not recorded which). In DNA form, the CDR3 reads TGTGCCAGCAGTTACCCACATGGACAGATGAACACTGAAGCTTTCTTT. Translating gives CASSYPHGQMNTEAFF.